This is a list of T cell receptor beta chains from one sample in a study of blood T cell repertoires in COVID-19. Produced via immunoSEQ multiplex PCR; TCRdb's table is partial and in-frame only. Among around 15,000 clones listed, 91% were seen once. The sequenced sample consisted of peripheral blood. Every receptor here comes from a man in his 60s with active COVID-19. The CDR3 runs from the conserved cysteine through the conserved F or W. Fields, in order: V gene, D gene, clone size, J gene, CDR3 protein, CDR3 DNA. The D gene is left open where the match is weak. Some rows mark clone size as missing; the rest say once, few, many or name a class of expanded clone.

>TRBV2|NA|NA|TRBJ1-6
CASSRTGQVSYNSPLHF
TGTGCCAGCAGCAGAACGGGACAAGTCTCCTATAATTCACCCCTCCACTTT
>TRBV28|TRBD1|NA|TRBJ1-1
CASSYDRGTFF
TGTGCCAGCAGTTATGACAGGGGAACTTTCTTT
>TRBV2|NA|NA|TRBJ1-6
CASRDVLGARNSPLHF
TGTGCCAGCAGAGACGTCCTAGGGGCACGAAATTCACCCCTCCACTTT
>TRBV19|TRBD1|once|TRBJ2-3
CASSPSQGYTDTQYF
TGTGCCAGTAGTCCTTCACAGGGGTACACAGATACGCAGTATTTT
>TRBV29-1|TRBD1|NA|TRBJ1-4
CSVYQGADEKLFF
TGCAGCGTTTACCAGGGGGCGGATGAAAAACTGTTTTTT
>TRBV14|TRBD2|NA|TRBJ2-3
CASSTRTSGGVRTDTQYF
TGTGCCAGCAGCACCCGGACTAGCGGGGGGGTCCGGACAGATACGCAGTATTTT
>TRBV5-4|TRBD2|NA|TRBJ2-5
CASSGATSGGQETQYF
TGTGCCAGCAGCGGGGCGACTAGCGGGGGACAAGAGACCCAGTACTTC
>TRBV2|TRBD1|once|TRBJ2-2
CARGTVTGELFF
TGTGCCAGAGGGACAGTCACCGGGGAGCTGTTTTTT
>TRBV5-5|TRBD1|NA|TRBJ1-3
CASSPWTGNTIYF
TGTGCCAGCAGCCCGTGGACAGGGAACACCATATATTTT
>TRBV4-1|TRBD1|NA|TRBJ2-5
CASSHPTRGLVETQYF
TGCGCCAGCAGCCACCCGACCAGGGGGCTGGTGGAGACCCAGTACTTC
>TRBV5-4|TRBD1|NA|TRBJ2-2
CASSLGTRTGLNTGELFF
TGTGCCAGCAGCTTGGGTACCAGGACAGGGCTGAACACCGGGGAGCTGTTTTTT
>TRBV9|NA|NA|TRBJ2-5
CASSVQGLAGETQYF
TGTGCCAGCAGCGTACAGGGGTTGGCGGGAGAGACCCAGTACTTC